This entry lists 25 T cell receptor beta chains sequenced from one sample in a study of T cells in Graves' hyperthyroidism and ophthalmopathy. What was amplified from RNA transcripts were TCR beta CDR3 regions. Researchers ran a first-round RT-PCR on the TCR CDR3 using the HTBI primer set. One entry per CDR3 protein results from TCRdb running MiXCR on the multiplex PCR reads. The sample has about 700,000 distinct CDR3 sequences, about 15% seen once. Source material: blood. The receptors come from a woman between 18 and 29 years old with Graves' hyperthyroidism.

In this sample, this clonotype turned up many times. V and J are TRBV30 and TRBJ2-3, with TRBD1 identical over 10 bases. Germline CDR1 reads GTSNPN; CDR2 reads SVGIG (reference sequence). Trimming took 7 bases from V and 3 from J; bases not matched to a gene: 10. CDR3 length: 15 residues. CDR3 region: CALDLGQGETDTQYF. Written as DNA, the CDR3 is TGTGCCTTGGATTTAGGACAGGGGGAGACAGATACGCAGTATTTT.

The chain has TRBV9 and TRBJ1-2; D might be TRBD1 (6 bases). This CDR3 region has 15 residues. The V gene lost 0 bases and the J gene lost 4 bases, with 13 bases spanning the gap. Germline values: CDR1 SGDLS, CDR2 YYNGEE. The CDR3, as DNA: TGTGCCAGCAGCGTAGACACAGGGCGGCTCTATGGCTACACCTTC. Its protein product is CASSVDTGRLYGYTF.

There are many counts of this clonotype. The V call is TRBV2, the J call TRBJ2-3; 7 bases fit TRBD2. The germline V gene has CDR1 SNHLY and CDR2 FYNNEI. With 0 bases clipped from V and 4 bases from J, the junction kept 4 bases outside the gene matches. CDR3 length: 15 amino acids. In DNA form, the CDR3 reads TGTGCCAGCAGTGAAGCGGGGGGGAGTGCAGATACGCAGTATTTT. It translates to CASSEAGGSADTQYF.

Ten or more counts support this clonotype. The chain recombines TRBV27 with TRBJ2-3; 13 nucleotides match TRBD2. The CDR3 consists of 17 residues. Per the germline V gene, CDR1 is MNHEY and CDR2 is SMNVEV (reference sequence). With V trimmed by 5 bases and J by 2 bases, 7 bases remained unmatched. CDR3 residues: CASSLGLAGDLTDTQYF. CDR3 in DNA: TGTGCCAGCAGTCTAGGACTAGCGGGAGACCTCACAGATACGCAGTATTTT.

The table lists this clonotype with a few counts. The chain recombines TRBV7-9 with TRBJ2-7; TRBD1 might be the D (7 bases). CDR1 is SEHNR and CDR2 is FQNEAQ in the germline V gene (reference sequence). V gave up 0 bases and J gave up 2 bases, with 23 bases separating them. CDR3 length equals 19 residues. CDR3 nucleotide sequence: TGTGCCAGCAGCTTAGCAGGGGGCTTTGGGACTTCGGAGCCCTACGAGCAGTACTTC. Translating gives CASSLAGGFGTSEPYEQYF.

This clonotype was counted ten times or more. The chain is built from TRBV4-1 and TRBJ2-7; 8 bases line up with TRBD2. CDR1 is MGHRA, CDR2 YSYEKL, per germline. The ends lost 1 base at V and 0 bases at J; junction bases unmatched: 5. The CDR3 runs to 16 residues. CDR3 sequence reads: CASSQAAGGGSYEQYF. The CDR3, as DNA: TGCGCCAGCAGCCAAGCCGCCGGGGGGGGCTCCTACGAGCAGTACTTC.

This clonotype has more than one count but fewer than ten. This chain links TRBV12-3 or TRBV12-4 with TRBJ1-1, with D possibly TRBD1 on 5 matching bases. Trimming cost V 1 base and J 3 bases, with 18 bases left between them. The CDR3 covers 17 residues. CDR3 nucleotide sequence: TGTGCCAGCAGTTTAGTATCCGGGGGAGGGCGAGACACTGAAGCTTTCTTT. This encodes CASSLVSGGGRDTEAFF.

This clonotype was seen repeatedly, ten times or more. The DNA of the CDR3 is TGTGCCAGCAGCTTAAGTAGTGAGCAGTTCTTC. Translating gives CASSLSSEQFF. This chain joins TRBV7-6 and TRBJ2-1; no reliable D call. The ends were cut back, 2 bases at V and 9 bases at J, with 5 bases in the middle. Per germline, CDR1 SGHVS and CDR2 FNYEAQ. The CDR3 runs 11 residues.

This clonotype was counted at least ten times. The V gene is TRBV7-8, the J gene TRBJ2-7; weak D call: TRBD1 (6 bases). The germline V and J ends were trimmed by 5 bases and 2 bases, with 16 bases remaining between them. Germline V gene lookup returns CDR1 SGHVS and CDR2 FQNEAQ. This CDR3 comprises 15 residues. The chain's CDR3 is CASSRRGIGTYEQYF. Written as DNA, the CDR3 is TGTGCCAGCAGCCGAAGGGGGATTGGGACCTACGAGCAGTACTTC.

This clonotype was picked up many times. This chain links TRBV7-2 with TRBJ2-7; 11 bases are shared with TRBD2. Germline CDR1 is SGHTA and CDR2 is FQGNSA. Trimming took 4 bases from V and 4 from J; bases not matched to a gene: 12. This CDR3 has 17 residues. In DNA form, the CDR3 reads TGTGCCAGCAGCTCGCCCGATAGCGGGAGGGCCGCTTACGAGCAGTACTTC. The encoded protein is CASSSPDSGRAAYEQYF.

This clonotype was found many times. Here the CDR3 DNA reads TGTGCCAGCTCACCAGAAGGACCTACCTACGAGCAGTACTTC. Translated: CASSPEGPTYEQYF. The chain is built from TRBV18 and TRBJ2-7, with D unclear. V lost 2 bases and J lost 2, with 10 bases in between. Germline lookup yields CDR1 KGHSH and CDR2 LQKENI. This CDR3 is built from 14 residues.

The chain couples TRBV4-3 to TRBJ2-7, with TRBD2 identical over 8 bases. The CDR3 is 15 amino acids. Looked up from germline, CDR1 is LGHNA and CDR2 is YSLEER. The trim removed 0 bases at V and 3 bases at J, leaving 4 bases unmatched. CDR3 region: CASSQEGLGYYEQYF. The CDR3 nucleotides read TGCGCCAGCAGCCAAGAGGGACTAGGATACTACGAGCAGTACTTC.

Only a few counts were recorded for this clonotype. V is TRBV3-1 and J is TRBJ2-7; 14 bases are shared with TRBD2. The CDR3 has 15 amino acids. Trimming removed 3 bases from V and 8 bases from J; junction bases left unmatched: 6. Germline V gene data show CDR1 as LGHDT and CDR2 as YNNKEL (reference sequence). CDR3 protein: CASSHGLAGGFQQYF. The CDR3 DNA reads as TGTGCCAGCAGCCACGGACTAGCGGGAGGATTCCAGCAGTACTTC.

In this sample, this clonotype turned up many times. The V and J genes are TRBV28 and TRBJ2-1, with TRBD2 as a possible D gene (6 bases). Germline V gene sequence: CDR1 MDHEN, CDR2 SYDVKM. With 6 bases removed from V and 4 bases from J, the gap between germline ends came to 10 bases. This CDR3 is built from 13 residues. The CDR3: CASSGLPYNEQFF. Here the CDR3 DNA reads TGTGCCAGCAGCGGACTACCTTACAATGAGCAGTTCTTC. The full variable domain, its missing parts supplied by reference TRBV28 and TRBJ2-1, is DVKVTQSSRYLVKRTGEKVFLECVQDMDHENMFWYRQDPGLGLRLIYFSYDVKMKEKGDIPEGYSVSREKKERFSLILESASTNQTSMYLCASSGLPYNEQFFGPGTRLTVL.

This clonotype was seen many times. The rearrangement links TRBV10-3 to TRBJ2-5; TRBD2 aligns across 8 bases. CDR3 size: 14 residues. Per germline, CDR1 ENHRY and CDR2 SYGVKD. V was clipped by 6 bases and J by 5 bases; unmatched bases: 8. The CDR3 DNA reads TGTGCCATCAGCGGTACTAGCGGTGCGGAGACCCAGTACTTC. It is translated as CAISGTSGAETQYF.

The J gene is TRBJ2-1, the V gene TRBV28; possibly TRBD1 for D (5 bases). Trimming cost V 5 bases and J 4 bases, with 12 bases left between them. The CDR3 contains 14 residues. The germline CDR1 and CDR2 sequences are MDHEN and SYDVKM. The CDR3 reads CASSPSTVYNEQFF. The DNA for the CDR3 is TGTGCCAGCAGTCCGTCGACAGTATACAATGAGCAGTTCTTC.

As regards this clonotype: A much larger clone is a single base away; this may be a read error. The CDR3 DNA sequence: TGCAGTGCCATCCTTTCGACTAGCGGCTCCTACAATGAGCAGTACTTC. Protein product: CSAILSTSGSYNEQYF. The chain is built from TRBV20-1 and TRBJ2-1; 9 bases are a match to TRBD2. The end of the DNA is better explained by TRBJ2-7, so the J call may be wrong. This CDR3 has 16 residues. Germline V CDR1 and CDR2: DFQATT, SNEGSKA (reference sequence).

The chain recombines TRBV20-1 with TRBJ1-5, with D unresolved. CDR3 length equals 15 residues. Germline V gene lookup returns CDR1 DFQATT and CDR2 SNEGSKA (reference sequence). Trimming took off 6 bases at V and 0 bases at J, with 15 bases between the two ends. DNA for the CDR3: TGCAGTGCCCGAACGGCGGGTCTTAGCAATCAGCCCCAGCATTTT. This encodes CSARTAGLSNQPQHF.

This clonotype showed up many times. This chain's CDR3 is CGGHLYNEQFF. The CDR3 DNA follows: TGCGGGGGACACCTTTACAATGAGCAGTTCTTC. This sequence joins TRBV20-1 and TRBJ2-1, with D possibly matching TRBD1 (6 bases). The germline gives CDR1 DFQATT, CDR2 SNEGSKA (reference sequence). The CDR3 loop spans 11 amino acids.

The rearrangement joins TRBV9 to TRBJ2-1; 8 nucleotides align to TRBD2. Per the germline V gene, CDR1 is SGDLS and CDR2 is YYNGEE. This CDR3 contains 17 residues. V was clipped by 2 bases and J by 7 bases; unmatched bases: 14. The CDR3 spells CASSVSGGRHLGNEQFF. CDR3 coding DNA: TGTGCCAGCAGCGTCTCTGGCGGGAGGCACTTAGGGAATGAGCAGTTCTTC.

This clonotype appeared many times. The chain employs TRBV12-3 or TRBV12-4 and TRBJ2-7; D unclear. V was pared by 3 bases and J by 2 bases, with 11 bases between. The CDR3 is made up of 14 amino acids. In nucleotides, the CDR3 is TGTGCCAGCAGTTTGTCCCGGGCCCCCTACGAGCAGTACTTC. Its protein is CASSLSRAPYEQYF.

The V and J genes are TRBV27 and TRBJ2-1; D is unresolved. The CDR3 length is 17 residues. Germline loops: CDR1 MNHEY, CDR2 SMNVEV (reference sequence). Trimming shortened V by 5 bases and J by 4 bases, and 21 bases separated the two germline ends. CDR3 nucleotide sequence: TGTGCCAGCAGTATCGACGGGTTTTCGCGGTATTACAATGAGCAGTTCTTC. Protein product: CASSIDGFSRYYNEQFF.

V is TRBV27 and J is TRBJ2-7; possibly TRBD1 or TRBD2 for D (5 bases each). Germline lookup yields CDR1 MNHEY and CDR2 SMNVEV (reference sequence). Trimming took 4 bases from V and 5 from J, leaving 18 bases between them. The CDR3 contains 15 residues. The CDR3 reads CASSSRDGSFDEQYF. The CDR3 DNA sequence: TGTGCCAGCAGTTCCCGGGACGGTAGTTTCGACGAGCAGTACTTC.

This clonotype has just a few counts. V is TRBV28 and J is TRBJ2-5; D not certain. Germline CDR1 and CDR2: MDHEN and SYDVKM. The CDR3 has 19 residues. Trimming shortened V by 7 bases and J by 5 bases, and 32 bases separated the two germline ends. CDR3 bases: TGTGCCAGCAACAGCAAAGTACTGATTCCGCCCACACACATCGAGACCCAGTACTTC. Protein sequence: CASNSKVLIPPTHIETQYF.

Comments on this clonotype: This may stem from a read error, because a much larger clone lies one nucleotide away. The chain joins TRBV28 to TRBJ2-1; TRBD2 might be the D (5 bases). Looked up from germline, CDR1 is MDHEN and CDR2 is SYDVKM. The CDR3 consists of 17 residues. CDR3 region: CASSQLLSGFSYDEQFF. The CDR3 DNA is TGTGCCAGCAGTCAACTCCTTTCGGGGTTCTCCTACGATGAGCAGTTCTTC.